Below, 23 T cell receptor beta chains from the same sample are listed, as sequenced in a study of blood T cells in healthy people across ages. Next came a second PCR, run for about 7 to 12 cycles, which used a sample-barcoded 5' primer along with a J-beta primer mix. TCRdb reprocessed the 5' RACE reads with MiXCR, giving one entry per CDR3 protein. The table shows about 1,400,000 distinct CDR3 sequences, with around 42% occurring only once. The sample comprised blood. These receptors came from a woman between 18 and 30 years old in good health.

The chain carries TRBV12-3 or TRBV12-4 and TRBJ2-4, with 12 bases aligning to TRBD1. The CDR3 consists of 18 residues. J lost 0 bases, V lost 6 bases, and 9 bases had no gene match. The DNA of the CDR3 is TGTGCCAGCAGGGATGGGACAGGGGGCTCTGTAGCCAAAAACATTCAGTACTTC. Its protein product is CASRDGTGGSVAKNIQYF.

The chain carries TRBV12-3 or TRBV12-4 and TRBJ1-2; D is uncertain. The CDR3 is 17 amino acids. Trimming took off 0 bases at V and 0 bases at J, with 14 bases between the two ends. The CDR3, as DNA: TGTGCCAGCAGTTTAGCGGGCTCGGGTCTAGCTAACTATGGCTACACCTTC. As protein: CASSLAGSGLANYGYTF.

Details on this clonotype: One junction end disagrees with the germline gene, perhaps due to a read error. The genes are TRBV7-7 and TRBJ1-1; unclear D gene. The CDR3 contains 15 residues. CDR1 and CDR2 from the germline V gene are SSHAT and FNYEAQ (reference sequence). CDR3 bases: TGTGCTAGCAGCTTATGCCAGGCACGGGAGGCTGAAGCTTTCTTT. Amino acids: CASSLCQAREAEAFF.

This clonotype was picked up a small number of times. The chain employs TRBV29-1 and TRBJ1-2; 7 bases fit TRBD1. CDR3 size: 11 residues. V gave up 7 bases and J gave up 8 bases; unmatched junction bases: 7. Germline values: CDR1 SQVTM, CDR2 ANQGSEA. The CDR3 here is CSAGQERGYTF. CDR3 nucleotides: TGCAGCGCTGGACAGGAACGGGGCTACACCTTC. The full variable domain, with the rest looked up from reference TRBV29-1 and TRBJ1-2, is SAVISQKPSRDICQRGTSLTIQCQVDSQVTMMFWYRQQPGQSLTLIATANQGSEATYESGFVIDKFPISRPNLTFSTLTVSNMSPEDSSIYLCSAGQERGYTFGSGTRLTVV.

This clonotype was found a few times. This sequence joins TRBV7-9 and TRBJ2-5; tentatively, D is TRBD2 (6 bases). CDR3 size: 12 residues. Germline CDR1 and CDR2: SEHNR and FQNEAQ (reference sequence). The germline V and J ends were trimmed by 8 bases and 5 bases, with 12 bases remaining between them. The CDR3 sequence is CASRGDFETQYF. The CDR3, as DNA: TGTGCCAGCCGCGGGGACTTTGAGACCCAGTACTTC.

The V and J genes are TRBV27 and TRBJ2-7; 11 positions match TRBD1. The ends lost 6 bases at V and 3 bases at J; junction bases unmatched: 7. The CDR3 spans 15 residues. CDR1 is MNHEY, CDR2 SMNVEV, per germline (reference sequence). The CDR3 region is CASSSGTGGLYEQYF. CDR3 in DNA: TGTGCCAGCAGCTCGGGGACAGGGGGTCTCTACGAGCAGTACTTC.

This clonotype has just a few counts. The CDR3 loop reads CASTIAGVVDNEQFF. The CDR3 DNA follows: TGTGCCAGCACCATAGCGGGAGTAGTCGATAATGAGCAGTTCTTC. The gene calls are TRBV7-9 and TRBJ2-1; 9 nucleotides match TRBD2. CDR3 length equals 15 residues. Unmatched junction bases numbered 11, after V lost 7 bases and J lost 7 bases. Germline CDR1 and CDR2: SEHNR and FQNEAQ (reference sequence).

Only a few counts were recorded for this clonotype. The chain uses TRBV19 and TRBJ1-5; D is possibly TRBD1 (6 bases). The CDR3 contains 13 residues. V was trimmed by 6 bases and J by 4 bases, leaving 10 bases between them. Germline V gives CDR1 LNHDA, CDR2 SQIVND (reference sequence). This chain's CDR3 is CASRTGQNQPQHF. CDR3 nucleotide sequence: TGTGCCAGTAGAACAGGACAGAATCAGCCCCAGCATTTT.

Details on this clonotype: A much larger clone differs from this one at a single base, so this may be a read error. This rearrangement joins TRBV6-2 or TRBV6-3 to TRBJ2-5; 8 bases are a match to TRBD1. The V segment lost 2 bases and the J segment 11 bases; nucleotides outside the gene matches: 13. CDR1 and CDR2 from the germline V gene are MNHEY and SVGEGT. This CDR3 spans 15 amino acids. For the CDR3, the DNA is TGTGCCAGCAGTTACCCCCGGACAGGGAAGGATGAGCAGTACTTC. The encoded protein is CASSYPRTGKDEQYF.

This clonotype was observed a handful of times. J is TRBJ1-1 and V is TRBV29-1, with 9 bases identical to TRBD1. After removal of 6 bases from V and 3 bases from J, the junction contained 2 bases not matched to a gene. From germline, CDR1 is SQVTM and CDR2 ANQGSEA. CDR3 length: 12 amino acids. This CDR3 is CSVRTGDTEAFF. The CDR3 nucleotides read TGCAGCGTCCGGACAGGGGACACTGAAGCTTTCTTT. The full variable domain, in which reference TRBV29-1 and TRBJ1-1 provide the parts outside the CDR3, is SAVISQKPSRDICQRGTSLTIQCQVDSQVTMMFWYRQQPGQSLTLIATANQGSEATYESGFVIDKFPISRPNLTFSTLTVSNMSPEDSSIYLCSVRTGDTEAFFGQGTRLTVV.

V and J are TRBV6-5 and TRBJ1-1; TRBD1 is a possible D gene (5 bases). Germline CDR1 reads MNHEY; CDR2 reads SVGAGI. The CDR3 totals 14 residues. V lost 6 bases to trimming and J lost 5 bases, with 16 bases between them. CDR3 nucleotide sequence: TGTGCCAGCAGGTCCCAGGGAACGAGGACTGAAGCTTTCTTT. Amino acids: CASRSQGTRTEAFF.

This clonotype has more than one count but fewer than ten. The V call is TRBV12-3 or TRBV12-4, the J call TRBJ2-1; no clear D gene. CDR3 length: 12 amino acids. V was shortened by 7 bases and J by 5 bases, with 9 bases between the two germline ends. CDR3 nucleotides: TGTGCCAGCAAAGGCCCAGACAATGAGCAGTTCTTC. This gives the protein CASKGPDNEQFF.

This clonotype occurred a few times. This chain connects TRBV7-2 to TRBJ2-3; 8 nucleotides align to TRBD1. V was pared by 5 bases and J by 6 bases, with 13 bases of the junction left unmatched. The CDR3 length is 16 residues. CDR1 is SGHTA and CDR2 is FQGNSA in the germline V gene. The CDR3 reads CASSRTTQGAGDTQYF. The CDR3 DNA follows: TGTGCCAGCAGCCGCACCACCCAGGGGGCTGGGGATACGCAGTATTTT.

This clonotype has at least ten counts. This chain links TRBV29-1 with TRBJ2-1; TRBD2 is a possible D gene (5 bases). Germline lookup yields CDR1 SQVTM and CDR2 ANQGSEA. CDR3 size: 12 residues. The germline V and J ends were trimmed by 0 bases and 6 bases, with 6 bases remaining between them. CDR3 loop: CSVEEGSNEQFF. The CDR3 nucleotides are TGCAGCGTTGAAGAGGGGAGCAATGAGCAGTTCTTC.

This clonotype has just a few counts. DNA for the CDR3: TGTGCCAGCAGCCAGCAGAGTTATAATTCACCCCTCCACTTT. Translation: CASSQQSYNSPLHF. This chain joins TRBV3-1 and TRBJ1-6; D uncertain. The CDR3 contains 14 residues. The germline V gene encodes CDR1 LGHDT and CDR2 YNNKEL (reference sequence). V was shortened by 3 bases and J by 4 bases, with 7 bases between the two germline ends.

CDR3 residues: CASSLDETGGNEQFF. The CDR3 nucleotides read TGTGCCAGCAGTTTAGACGAGACAGGGGGCAATGAGCAGTTCTTC. The V gene is TRBV12-3 or TRBV12-4, the J gene TRBJ2-1, with TRBD1 matching over 9 bases. With V trimmed by 1 base and J by 6 bases, 4 bases remained unmatched. The CDR3 is made up of 15 amino acids.

The chain employs TRBV4-2 and TRBJ1-1, with D unclear. CDR1 and CDR2 (germline): LGHNA, YNFKEQ. The CDR3 has 15 residues. Trimming took off 0 bases at V and 5 bases at J, with 13 bases between the two ends. CDR3 sequence (DNA): TGTGCCAGCAGCCAAGATCGGGGTGAAAGGACTGAAGCTTTCTTT. Its protein product is CASSQDRGERTEAFF.

This clonotype was recorded at least ten times. V gene TRBV7-2 combines with J gene TRBJ2-1; weak D call: TRBD1 (6 bases). Trimming shortened V by 0 bases and J by 5 bases, and 8 bases separated the two germline ends. The CDR3 is 14 amino acids. CDR1 and CDR2 (germline): SGHTA, FQGNSA. The CDR3 is CASSLAAGDNEQFF. As DNA, the CDR3 is TGTGCCAGCAGCTTAGCGGCAGGGGACAATGAGCAGTTCTTC.

This chain joins TRBV6-1 and TRBJ2-5; D uncertain. V lost 1 base, J lost 0 bases, and 15 bases lay in between. The CDR3 loop spans 17 amino acids. Germline assignment: CDR1 MNHNS and CDR2 SASEGT. This chain's CDR3 is CASSEGPGPSYQETQYF. CDR3 bases: TGTGCCAGCAGTGAAGGTCCAGGACCCTCGTACCAAGAGACCCAGTACTTC.

In this sample, this clonotype turned up once. The rearrangement uses TRBV6-6 and TRBJ1-2; TRBD1 agrees at 9 bases. Germline CDR1 MNHNY, CDR2 SVGAGI (reference sequence). V dropped 11 bases and J dropped 4; count of bases not matched to a gene: 8. The CDR3 loop spans 13 amino acids. The CDR3 coding sequence is TGTGCCTCCACCGGGGACAGGGCCTATGGCTACACCTTC. Amino acids: CASTGDRAYGYTF.

At least ten counts were recorded for this clonotype. The CDR3 reads CSVPQIGNNEQFF. CDR3 nucleotide sequence: TGCAGTGTGCCCCAGATAGGCAACAATGAGCAGTTCTTC. This chain links TRBV20-1 with TRBJ2-1; D call uncertain. Trimming removed 7 bases from V and 5 bases from J, with 15 bases in between. Germline-derived CDR1 and CDR2 are DFQATT and SNEGSKA (reference sequence). The CDR3 totals 13 residues.

This chain links TRBV6-2 or TRBV6-3 with TRBJ1-2, with no clear D. The CDR3 has 13 residues. Germline loops: CDR1 MNHEY, CDR2 SVGEGT. V was pared by 2 bases and J by 3 bases, with 7 bases between. In DNA form, the CDR3 reads TGTGCCAGCAGTTACGACGGATACTATGGCTACACCTTC. Amino acid sequence: CASSYDGYYGYTF.

The chain has TRBV6-5 and TRBJ2-2; TRBD2 aligns across 9 bases. The CDR3 extends over 17 amino acids. With V trimmed by 0 bases and J by 6 bases, 8 bases remained unmatched. Germline V lookup: CDR1 MNHEY, CDR2 SVGAGI. CDR3 region: CASSYSSAGGPAGELFF. CDR3 coding DNA: TGTGCCAGCAGTTACTCGAGCGCGGGAGGGCCTGCCGGGGAGCTGTTTTTT.